This record covers a single T cell receptor (beta chain). The clone's antigen remains unknown. No per-base quality is available; no much larger clone lies one base away. The immunoSEQ Assay, a bias-controlled multiplex PCR, was used to amplify TCRbeta CDR3 regions from genomic DNA. Per the source publication's procedure: Nucleated cell counts per sample were estimated from amplification of reference gene primers within the assay. To quantify the absolute abundance of each unique TCRbeta CDR3 rearrangement, sequence reads were collapsed and filtered. For each sample, productive Simpson clonality was calculated by taking the square root of Simpson's diversity index across productive rearrangements. TCRdb mirrors the immuneACCESS table, restricted to in-frame sequences. Some clones are absent from its copies; in checked studies, under half trace to an unresolved V gene, and the reason for the others is unknown. From that table come the V and J calls and clone size; the DNA was used to work out D and trimming. Across this sample there are roughly 450,000 clones, with less than 95% seen only once. The ten largest make up about 0.6% of the sample.

CDR1 and CDR2, per the germline V gene (reference sequence), are MNHEY and SMNVEV. The junction shows trimming of 7 bases on V and 6 bases on J, and the gene matches do not reach 8 bases of it. The CDR3 holds 16 amino acids from the cysteine to the phenylalanine. Only the CDR3 region is kept as DNA, spanning 48 bases read in frame from base 1. Enrolling through a virtual design, the prospective study's participants ranged in age from roughly 18 to 89 years and lived across 20 to 30 United States geographic areas. In the prospective study, cohorts were assigned on the basis of participant-reported clinical history obtained from a screening survey and a study questionnaire. Recovered participants in ImmuneRACE Cohort 3 were defined as having two consecutive negative NP/OP PCR tests, clearance from a healthcare professional, or resolution of symptoms. Mobile phlebotomists in the prospective study collected whole blood, serum and a nasopharyngeal or oropharyngeal swab from every participant. Over a roughly 2-month period, participants in the prospective study had the option of providing additional blood draws and questionnaires. Before DNA extraction, blood samples from the prospective study were shipped at room temperature or frozen.

This sample is drawn from a study of blood T cell repertoires in COVID-19 (dated by TCRdb to about 2020). General notes on the study: Collaborator samples came from the United States, Italy and Spain and covered acute and convalescent phases of COVID-19. The sample metadata nearly always contained a de-identified subject ID, COVID-19 status, age in years and sex. Subjects who had been exposed to COVID-19, were actively infected with it, or had recovered from it provided the deeply sampled blood TCRbeta repertoires that made up the dataset. Where available, HLA class I and class II types were taken from metadata supplied by the sample provider and were not determined by assay-based typing. The prospective study material was composed of cDNA or gDNA derived from T cells, B-cell-depleted T cells, or PBMCs. Samples came from the ongoing ImmuneRACE study (first 160 participants) plus 1,254 subjects from 6 global collaborators. A freely available public database, intended as a resource for researchers studying the immune response to SARS-CoV-2, is where the repertoires were released.

What the work shows at the level of the full study, not this receptor alone: Clinical and demographic metadata were provided uncurated, with the amount varying by source and participant.

Input material: PBMCs or T cells enriched from blood (not recorded which). This clonotype was obtained from a man aged 18 to 29 who had recovered from COVID-19. The chain joins TRBV27 to TRBJ2-5; TRBD2 fits 16 bases in the junction. The DNA sequence reads TGTGCCAGCAAAGGGACTAGCGGGGGGGCCCGGAAGACCCAGTACTTC. This sequence encodes CASKGTSGGARKTQYF.